These 27 T cell receptor beta chains share one sample of origin, sequenced in a study of CD8 T cells in ankylosing spondylitis. TCRdb redid the calling of the 5' RACE reads with MiXCR, one entry per CDR3 protein. The sample holds 210,000 or so distinct CDR3 sequences; under 8.5% are singletons and the top ten take about 5%. The sequencing input was blood, either unsorted or a sorted T cell fraction (not recorded which). The source of these receptors is a female donor with ankylosing spondylitis or in good health (not recorded which).

The chain couples TRBV11-2 to TRBJ1-1; D is uncertain. The V end was cut by 4 bases, the J end by 0 bases, with 15 bases between. Per germline, CDR1 SGHAT and CDR2 FQNNGV. The CDR3 contains 16 residues. The CDR3 nucleotides are TGTGCCAGCAGCTATTGGGTGGGAGGCATGAACACTGAAGCTTTCTTT. As protein: CASSYWVGGMNTEAFF.

This clonotype was seen many times. The CDR3 here is CAISEGPGLSYTF. CDR3 DNA: TGTGCCATCAGTGAGGGGCCCGGCCTAAGCTACACCTTC. The rearrangement uses TRBV10-3 and TRBJ1-2; no reliable D call. The CDR3 has 13 amino acids. V lost 2 bases, J lost 9 bases, and 13 bases lay in between. CDR1 is ENHRY, CDR2 SYGVKD, per germline.

For this clonotype: Given a much more abundant clone one base away, this may be a read error. The J gene is TRBJ2-2, the V gene TRBV4-3, with 8 bases that match TRBD2. The CDR3 is made up of 18 amino acids. Germline V gene data show CDR1 as LGHNA and CDR2 as YSLEER. CDR3 loop: CASSQDLTSGSNTGKLFF. CDR3 bases: TGCGCCAGCAGCCAAGATTTAACTAGCGGTTCGAACACCGGGAAGCTGTTTTTT.

This clonotype was counted at least ten times. V usage is TRBV29-1 and J usage is TRBJ2-5, with TRBD2 as a possible D gene (6 bases). Germline V lookup: CDR1 SQVTM, CDR2 ANQGSEA. With 3 bases removed from V and 7 bases from J, the gap between germline ends came to 15 bases. The CDR3 spans 13 residues. The CDR3 reads CSVDWGERRTQYF. CDR3 in DNA: TGCAGCGTTGATTGGGGGGAGCGACGGACCCAGTACTTC.

The V and J genes are TRBV19 and TRBJ2-5; D is unclear. The germline V gene encodes CDR1 LNHDA and CDR2 SQIVND (reference sequence). Trimming shortened V by 7 bases and J by 0 bases, and 9 bases separated the two germline ends. CDR3 length equals 13 residues. CDR3 coding DNA: TGTGCCAGTAAGGGAACGGACCAAGAGACCCAGTACTTC. Its protein is CASKGTDQETQYF. Full variable domain (rest looked up from reference TRBV19 and TRBJ2-5): DGGITQSPKYLFRKEGQNVTLSCEQNLNHDAMYWYRQDPGQGLRLIYYSQIVNDFQKGDIAEGYSVSREKKESFPLTVTSAQKNPTAFYLCASKGTDQETQYFGPGTRLLVL.

Only a few counts were recorded for this clonotype. One end of the junction varies from germline; a read error may be responsible. The V gene is TRBV20-1, the J gene TRBJ2-5, with 10 bases matching TRBD2. The CDR3 is made up of 16 amino acids. CDR1 is DFQATT, CDR2 SNEGSKA, per germline (reference sequence). CDR3 sequence reads: CCARDERTSGWETQYF. The CDR3 DNA is TGCTGTGCTAGAGATGAAAGGACTAGCGGATGGGAGACCCAGTACTTC.

This clonotype was detected ten times or more. V gene TRBV5-5 combines with J gene TRBJ2-1, with D possibly being TRBD2 (6 bases). This CDR3 is 17 amino acids long. Trimming pared 5 bases from V and 0 bases from J, leaving 18 bases between. Germline CDR1 SGHKS, CDR2 YYEKEE (reference sequence). CDR3 in amino acids: CASRGTLARNSYNEQFF. The CDR3 DNA is TGTGCCAGCAGGGGGACTTTAGCGAGAAACTCCTACAATGAGCAGTTCTTC. The full variable domain, with the rest looked up from reference TRBV5-5 and TRBJ2-1, is DAGVTQSPTHLIKTRGQQVTLRCSPISGHKSVSWYQQVLGQGPQFIFQYYEKEERGRGNFPDRFSARQFPNYSSELNVNALLLGDSALYLCASRGTLARNSYNEQFFGPGTRLTVL.

This clonotype has just a few counts. The chain recombines TRBV6-6 with TRBJ2-7; either TRBD1 or TRBD2 may supply D (5 bases each). Trimming shortened V by 0 bases and J by 0 bases, and 9 bases separated the two germline ends. This CDR3 comprises 15 residues. Germline-derived CDR1 and CDR2 are MNHNY and SVGAGI (reference sequence). The DNA for the CDR3 is TGTGCCAGCAGTTACTCGGGACGGAACTCCTACGAGCAGTACTTC. It encodes CASSYSGRNSYEQYF.

This clonotype has a count of ten or more. The chain couples TRBV7-2 to TRBJ2-3, with a weak D call TRBD2 (7 bases). The V end lost 5 bases, the J end lost 9 bases, and 18 bases lay between the germline ends. Germline V gene lookup returns CDR1 SGHTA and CDR2 FQGNSA. This CDR3 contains 14 residues. In DNA form, the CDR3 reads TGTGCCAGCAGCGTACTAACAGGGAGGGAAACGCAGTATTTT. Translation: CASSVLTGRETQYF.

The sample holds many counts of this clonotype. The chain carries TRBV7-6 and TRBJ1-4, with D perhaps matching TRBD1 (5 bases). CDR3 length equals 14 residues. Germline V gene sequence: CDR1 SGHVS, CDR2 FNYEAQ. Trimming left V 5 bases short and J 5 bases short, with 12 bases between. DNA of the CDR3: TGTGCCAGCAGCCAGGGAGGCCGAAATGAAAAACTGTTTTTT. It translates to CASSQGGRNEKLFF. Using reference TRBV7-6 and TRBJ1-4 for the parts outside the CDR3, the full variable domain is GAGVSQSPRYKVTKRGQDVALRCDPISGHVSLYWYRQALGQGPEFLTYFNYEAQQDKSGLPNDRFSAERPEGSISTLTIQRTEQRDSAMYRCASSQGGRNEKLFFGSGTQLSVL.

This clonotype was seen many times. Mismatch with germline at one junction end may stem from a read error. V usage is TRBV29-1 and J usage is TRBJ2-7, with D possibly being TRBD2 (5 bases). The germline gives CDR1 SQVTM, CDR2 ANQGSEA. This CDR3 is built from 8 residues. The CDR3 DNA reads TGCAGCGTGGAGGATGGGCATTTC. This gives the protein CSVEDGHF.

This clonotype has at least ten counts. The V call is TRBV6-5, the J call TRBJ2-3, with a weak D call TRBD2 (7 bases). The CDR3 is 17 residues long. CDR1 and CDR2 from the germline V gene are MNHEY and SVGAGI. V lost 4 bases and J lost 6, with 23 bases in between. CDR3 residues: CASSWVPGAGEADTQYF. The CDR3 nucleotides read TGTGCCAGCAGTTGGGTCCCAGGGGCGGGAGAAGCTGATACGCAGTATTTT.

There are many counts of this clonotype. This CDR3 reads CSAILPKTYNEQFF. In nucleotides, the CDR3 is TGCAGTGCTATACTCCCTAAAACCTACAATGAGCAGTTCTTC. The genes are TRBV20-1 and TRBJ2-1; D remains unclear. V lost 4 bases, J lost 2 bases, and 12 bases lay in between. Germline V gene lookup returns CDR1 DFQATT and CDR2 SNEGSKA (reference sequence). The CDR3 totals 14 residues.

The chain joins TRBV6-2 or TRBV6-3 to TRBJ1-1; TRBD1 is a possible D gene (5 bases). Germline CDR1 MNHEY, CDR2 SVGEGT. This CDR3 region has 19 residues. V lost 2 bases and J 0 bases, leaving 22 bases between the germline ends. CDR3 sequence reads: CASSYVSSPEEGLNTEAFF. Written as DNA, the CDR3 is TGTGCCAGCAGTTACGTATCGTCTCCCGAGGAGGGGTTGAACACTGAAGCTTTCTTT.

This sequence joins TRBV7-2 and TRBJ2-3; D is uncertain. This CDR3 is built from 14 residues. Looked up from germline, CDR1 is SGHTA and CDR2 is FQGNSA. V lost 5 bases and J 7 bases, leaving 16 bases between the germline ends. For the CDR3, the DNA is TGTGCCAGCAGCACCGCCAGCGTGGGTAATACGCAGTATTTT. It is translated as CASSTASVGNTQYF.

The CDR3 nucleotides read TGCGCCAGTAGAGGGCCAGGAGAGACCCAGTACTTC. Amino acids: CASRGPGETQYF. The chain carries TRBV4-1 and TRBJ2-5, with D perhaps TRBD2 (5 bases). The CDR3 is 12 amino acids. Germline-derived CDR1 and CDR2 are MGHRA and YSYEKL. The V end was cut by 9 bases, the J end by 4 bases, with 12 bases between.

This clonotype was counted at least ten times. The gene calls are TRBV6-2 or TRBV6-3 and TRBJ2-1; the D is unclear. The germline CDR1 and CDR2 sequences are MNHEY and SVGEGT. This CDR3 contains 15 residues. The V end lost 5 bases, the J end lost 4 bases, and 15 bases lay between the germline ends. The CDR3 spells CASSLLRPDYNEQFF. The CDR3 bases are TGTGCCAGCAGTCTCCTTCGCCCGGATTACAATGAGCAGTTCTTC.

This clonotype has at least ten counts. V usage is TRBV29-1 and J usage is TRBJ1-6, with 10 nucleotides matching TRBD1. The CDR3 length is 13 residues. Germline trimming cut 7 bases from V and 8 bases from J; bases unmatched to any gene: 5. Germline CDR1 SQVTM, CDR2 ANQGSEA. CDR3 nucleotide sequence: TGCAGCGCGAAGACAGGGGGCGATTCACCCCTCCACTTT. This encodes CSAKTGGDSPLHF.

The chain combines TRBV7-6 with TRBJ1-1; D is unresolved. This CDR3 spans 12 amino acids. V was shortened by 6 bases and J by 4 bases, with 9 bases between the two germline ends. Germline V gives CDR1 SGHVS, CDR2 FNYEAQ. The CDR3 DNA reads TGTGCCAGCAGGGATGCCGGCACTGAAGCTTTCTTT. Its translation is CASRDAGTEAFF.

There are many counts of this clonotype. The genes are TRBV20-1 and TRBJ2-1; unclear D gene. Germline V gives CDR1 DFQATT, CDR2 SNEGSKA (reference sequence). Trimming removed 5 bases at V and 4 bases at J, with 12 bases between. The CDR3 has 13 residues. DNA of the CDR3: TGCAGTGCTGTCCCCGGATCGTACAATGAGCAGTTCTTC. Its translation is CSAVPGSYNEQFF.

The V and J genes are TRBV7-2 and TRBJ2-4, with D perhaps TRBD2 (6 bases). V was pared by 3 bases and J by 1 base, with 16 bases between. The germline CDR1 and CDR2 sequences are SGHTA and FQGNSA. This CDR3 spans 17 amino acids. CDR3 protein: CASSFSFPGVAKNIQYF. The CDR3 DNA follows: TGTGCCAGCAGCTTTAGTTTCCCGGGGGTGGCCAAAAACATTCAGTACTTC.

This clonotype was observed at least ten times. The chain uses TRBV12-3 or TRBV12-4 and TRBJ2-4, with D possibly matching TRBD1 (6 bases). This CDR3 is 16 amino acids long. V lost 6 bases, J lost 1 base, and 16 bases lay in between. The CDR3 nucleotides read TGTGCCAGCAGCCTGGGACAATCCCTGGCCAAAAACATTCAGTACTTC. Amino acids: CASSLGQSLAKNIQYF.

Only a few counts were recorded for this clonotype. The CDR3 spells CASSPRGLAGTQETQYF. The CDR3 DNA reads as TGTGCCAGCAGCCCGCGGGGACTAGCGGGTACCCAAGAGACCCAGTACTTC. This rearrangement joins TRBV7-2 to TRBJ2-5; 12 bases align to TRBD2. V trimming: 5 bases; J trimming: 1 base; junction bases outside the gene matches: 8. The CDR3 runs to 17 residues. Germline V gene data show CDR1 as SGHTA and CDR2 as FQGNSA.

A remark on this clonotype: A much larger clone is a single base away; this may be a read error. The chain uses TRBV28 and TRBJ2-5, with D unclear. V was cut by 5 bases and J by 7 bases, with 23 bases left in between. Looked up from germline, CDR1 is MDHEN and CDR2 is SYDVKM. This CDR3 comprises 16 residues. CDR3 protein: CASSTTGRMKWGTQYF. Here the CDR3 DNA reads TGTGCCAGCAGTACGACCGGGCGTATGAAGTGGGGGACCCAGTACTTC.

This clonotype was found many times. The rearrangement uses TRBV28 and TRBJ1-2; 9 bases are a match to TRBD1. V dropped 6 bases and J dropped 6; count of bases not matched to a gene: 8. Germline-derived CDR1 and CDR2 are MDHEN and SYDVKM. The CDR3 sequence is 14 residues long. The CDR3: CASSQYRGPDGYTF. In DNA form, the CDR3 reads TGTGCCAGCAGCCAATACAGGGGGCCTGATGGCTACACCTTC.

V is TRBV5-1 and J is TRBJ2-1; 13 nucleotides align to TRBD2. This CDR3 is 17 amino acids long. Germline V gene lookup returns CDR1 SGHRS and CDR2 YFSETQ. Trimming at V came to 3 bases and at J to 1 base, leaving 4 bases not matched to a gene. The CDR3 bases are TGCGCCAGCAGCTCAGGACTAGCGGGAGTGTCCTACAATGAGCAGTTCTTC. It translates to CASSSGLAGVSYNEQFF.

This clonotype appeared many times. This chain connects TRBV12-5 to TRBJ2-2, with D unclear. Trimming left V 6 bases short and J 7 bases short, with 9 bases between. Germline CDR1 reads LGHNT; CDR2 reads FRNRAP. The CDR3 covers 12 residues. DNA of the CDR3: TGTGCTAGTGGGCCTTTTGGCGGGGAGCTGTTTTTT. It translates to CASGPFGGELFF.